This T cell receptor beta chain was identified during a study of cytotoxic CD8 clonotypes in ibrutinib-treated CLL. Study context: Patient counts were approximately 12 relapsed/refractory, some 14 treatment-naive and about 17 IGHV unmutated. Samples showed on average around 250,000 productive templates and about 100,000 productive rearrangements. Complete response was seen in 2 patients and partial in about 24; about twelve progressed and roughly 15 stayed remitted after a median 68 months. Study findings and constraints: Clonality climbed at ibrutinib response, then dropped toward baseline at progression.

The method was immunoSEQ multiplex PCR; TCRdb's version includes in-frame clones alone and lacks a portion of them. The sample lists around 150,000 clones; roughly 88% were seen once. As for this clone: Its antigen is currently unknown.

The source is a human donor with chronic lymphocytic leukemia. Sample: PBMCs, taken at disease progression, from a patient treated with ibrutinib.

The CDR3 DNA reads TGTGCCAGCAGCTTTTTTGGACAGGGGGCAGGGGAAGCTTTCTTT. Translated, it gives CASSFFGQGAGEAFF. V gene TRBV7-9 combines with J gene TRBJ1-1, with TRBD1 matching 11 bases. The germline gives CDR1 SEHNR, CDR2 FQNEAQ (reference sequence). The junction had 8 bases not matched to a gene; V was cut back by 3 bases and J by 8 bases. The CDR3 runs to 15 residues.